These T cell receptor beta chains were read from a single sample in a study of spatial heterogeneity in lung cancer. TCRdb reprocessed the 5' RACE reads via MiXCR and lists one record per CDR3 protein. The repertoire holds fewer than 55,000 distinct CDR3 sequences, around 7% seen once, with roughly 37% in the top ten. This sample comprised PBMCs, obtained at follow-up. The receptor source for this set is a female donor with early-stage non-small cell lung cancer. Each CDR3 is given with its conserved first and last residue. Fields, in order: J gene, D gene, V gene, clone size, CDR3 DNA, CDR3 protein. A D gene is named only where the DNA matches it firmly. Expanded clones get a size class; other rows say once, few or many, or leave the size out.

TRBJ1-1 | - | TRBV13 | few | TGTGCCAGCAGCGCACCGGGCCTTGAAGCTTTCTTT | CASSAPGLEAFF
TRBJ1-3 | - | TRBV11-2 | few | TGTGCCAGCAGCTTAGATCCACCCGTGGGGATCACTGGAAACACCATATATTTT | CASSLDPPVGITGNTIYF
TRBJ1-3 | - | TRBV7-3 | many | TGTGCCAGCAGCCCGAATGTTGGAAACACCATATATTTT | CASSPNVGNTIYF
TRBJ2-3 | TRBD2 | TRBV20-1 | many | TGCAGTGCTATTAGCGGGGGGGCCCCAGATACGCAGTATTTT | CSAISGGAPDTQYF
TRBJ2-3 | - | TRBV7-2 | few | TGTGCCAGCAGCTTAGAGGGCAACACAGATACGCAGTATTTT | CASSLEGNTDTQYF
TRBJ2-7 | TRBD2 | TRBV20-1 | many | TGCAGTGCTAGAGATCCCAGCGGGGGGACCTACGAGCAGTACTTC | CSARDPSGGTYEQYF
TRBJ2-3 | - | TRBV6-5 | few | TGTGCCAGCAGCCTCTCCCGACTAGCAGATACGCAGTATTTT | CASSLSRLADTQYF
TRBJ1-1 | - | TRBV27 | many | TGTGCCAGCAGTTTTCAGGGGTTGAACACTGAAGCTTTCTTT | CASSFQGLNTEAFF
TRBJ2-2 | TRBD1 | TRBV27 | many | TGTGCCAGCAGACAGGGGGCGGGGAACACCGGGGAGCTGTTTTTT | CASRQGAGNTGELFF
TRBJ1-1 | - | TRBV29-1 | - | TGCAGCGTTGGCCGGGGCACTGAAGCTTTCTTT | CSVGRGTEAFF
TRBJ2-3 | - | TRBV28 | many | TGTGCCAGCGGACCCACAGGGTTAGATACGCAGTATTTT | CASGPTGLDTQYF
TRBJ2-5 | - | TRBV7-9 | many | TGTGCCAGCAGCCCATATCGGGATCCGGAGACCCAGTACTTC | CASSPYRDPETQYF
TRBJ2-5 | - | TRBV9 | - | TGTGCCAGCAGCGTAGGCCCGGGGGATACCCAGGAGACCCAGTACTTC | CASSVGPGDTQETQYF
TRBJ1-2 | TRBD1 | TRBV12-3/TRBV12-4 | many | TGTGCCAGCAGCCAAAGACAGGGGACGGATGGCTACACCTTC | CASSQRQGTDGYTF
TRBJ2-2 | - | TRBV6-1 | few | TGTGCCAGCAGGTTCAGGGATAATTTCGGGGAGCTGTTTTTT | CASRFRDNFGELFF
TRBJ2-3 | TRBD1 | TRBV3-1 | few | TGTGCCAGCAGCCATTGGGGACAGGGAGTGACAGATACGCAGTATTTT | CASSHWGQGVTDTQYF
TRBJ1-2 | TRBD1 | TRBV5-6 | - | TGTGCCAGCAGCGGAGTCGACAGGGTCTATGGCTACACCTTC | CASSGVDRVYGYTF